This T cell receptor beta chain was sequenced for a study of technical replicates of blood from a few donors. Germline V CDR1 and CDR2: MGHRA, YSYEKL. The junction had 12 bases not matched to a gene; V was cut back by 7 bases and J by 9 bases. The CDR3 contains 14 residues. Assay used: immunoSEQ multiplex PCR; TCRdb lists only in-frame clones, some missing. The table includes approximately 75,000 clones, under 97% detected once. The J gene is TRBJ2-1, the V gene TRBV4-1; 7 bases fit TRBD2. This receptor was obtained from a human donor in good health. Sequencing was carried out using T cells isolated from PBMCs. DNA for the CDR3: TGCGCCAGCATCGGGGCGGGAGAAAGGGTTGAGCAGTTCTTC. It codes for CASIGAGERVEQFF.